What follows are 22 T cell receptor beta chains derived from one specimen sequenced in a study of blood T cell repertoires in COVID-19. Some clones are missing from TCRdb's copy, which holds only in-frame ones; the method was immunoSEQ multiplex PCR. The table lists 200,000 to 300,000 clones, 80% to 90% of them singletons. Input material: PBMCs or T cells enriched from blood (not recorded which). These TCRs come from a middle-aged man who had been exposed to COVID-19.

The V and J genes are TRBV5-1 and TRBJ1-1; D is unclear. In germline, CDR1 is SGHRS, CDR2 YFSETQ. CDR3 size: 15 residues. Trimming pared 0 bases from V and 1 base from J, leaving 10 bases between. The chain's CDR3 is CASSLDGRGNTEAFF. In nucleotides, the CDR3 is TGCGCCAGCAGCTTGGATGGCAGAGGGAACACTGAAGCTTTCTTT.

The CDR3: CASSLAGQGKDYEQYF. The DNA of the CDR3 is TGTGCCAGCAGCTTAGCGGGACAGGGGAAAGACTACGAGCAGTACTTC. J is TRBJ2-7 and V is TRBV7-6, with 10 bases fitting TRBD1. Trimming cost V 0 bases and J 3 bases; bases outside gene matches: 5. CDR1 is SGHVS, CDR2 FNYEAQ, per germline. This CDR3 has 16 residues.

The rearrangement links TRBV28 to TRBJ1-1; TRBD1 is a possible D gene (5 bases). Looked up from germline, CDR1 is MDHEN and CDR2 is SYDVKM. Between the trimmed V and J ends, which lost 5 bases and 0 bases, there was a span of 13 bases. CDR3 length: 15 amino acids. The CDR3 bases are TGTGCCAGCAGTACCCTACAGGATCTGAACACTGAAGCTTTCTTT. Its protein is CASSTLQDLNTEAFF.

This clone was counted once. The rearrangement uses TRBV7-3 and TRBJ2-3; TRBD2 is a possible D gene (6 bases). V lost 3 bases and J 5 bases, leaving 12 bases between the germline ends. This CDR3 is 14 amino acids long. The V gene's germline CDR1 is SGHTA and CDR2 FQGTGA. The CDR3 nucleotides read TGTGCCAGCAGCTTGTCGGCGGGGCAAGATACGCAGTATTTT. It is translated as CASSLSAGQDTQYF. The full variable domain, in which reference TRBV7-3 and TRBJ2-3 provide the parts outside the CDR3, is GAGVSQTPSNKVTEKGKYVELRCDPISGHTALYWYRQSLGQGPEFLIYFQGTGAADDSGLPNDRFFAVRPEGSVSTLKIQRTERGDSAVYLCASSLSAGQDTQYFGPGTRLTVL.

This clone was picked up a small number of times. The chain joins TRBV5-1 to TRBJ1-4; a weak D match, TRBD1 (6 bases). Germline CDR1 SGHRS, CDR2 YFSETQ. V dropped 0 bases and J dropped 7 bases, with 13 bases sitting between them. This CDR3 is built from 15 residues. As DNA, the CDR3 is TGCGCCAGCAGCTTGGCCGAACAGGGTCTTGAAAAACTGTTTTTT. Translated: CASSLAEQGLEKLFF. The complete variable domain, with remaining parts taken from reference TRBV5-1 and TRBJ1-4, reads KAGVTQTPRYLIKTRGQQVTLSCSPISGHRSVSWYQQTPGQGLQFLFEYFSETQRNKGNFPGRFSGRQFSNSRSEMNVSTLELGDSALYLCASSLAEQGLEKLFFGSGTQLSVL.

This rearrangement joins TRBV7-2 to TRBJ2-3; TRBD2 matches at 8 bases. With 2 bases clipped from V and 6 bases from J, the junction kept 10 bases outside the gene matches. The germline V gene has CDR1 SGHTA and CDR2 FQGNSA. The CDR3 covers 16 residues. DNA of the CDR3: TGTGCCAGCAGCTTATTTACCAGCGGGGGTTTTGATACGCAGTATTTT. Protein product: CASSLFTSGGFDTQYF.

J is TRBJ1-4 and V is TRBV5-1; 7 bases are shared with TRBD1. V lost 1 base to trimming and J lost 7 bases; unmatched junction nucleotides: 10. CDR3 length equals 16 residues. Germline-derived CDR1 and CDR2 are SGHRS and YFSETQ. The CDR3 region is CASSLSTGAPGEKLFF. Written as DNA, the CDR3 is TGCGCCAGCAGCTTGAGCACAGGGGCACCCGGTGAAAAACTGTTTTTT.

The chain has TRBV5-6 and TRBJ2-7; no clear D. V gave up 3 bases and J gave up 6 bases, with 10 bases separating them. The CDR3 sequence is 12 residues long. Germline values: CDR1 SGHDT, CDR2 YYEEEE. In DNA form, the CDR3 reads TGTGCCAGCAGCTCAGACTCTTCCGAGCAGTACTTC. It translates to CASSSDSSEQYF. Using reference TRBV5-6 and TRBJ2-7 for the parts outside the CDR3, the full variable domain is DAGVTQSPTHLIKTRGQQVTLRCSPKSGHDTVSWYQQALGQGPQFIFQYYEEEERQRGNFPDRFSGHQFPNYSSELNVNALLLGDSALYLCASSSDSSEQYFGPGTRLTVT.

The rearrangement links TRBV29-1 to TRBJ1-1; 7 nucleotides agree with TRBD1. Per germline, CDR1 SQVTM and CDR2 ANQGSEA. CDR3 length: 14 residues. Trimming took 7 bases from V and 2 from J; bases not matched to a gene: 10. As DNA, the CDR3 is TGCAGCGCCGCCAGAGGACAGGACAACACTGAAGCTTTCTTT. It specifies CSAARGQDNTEAFF.

This clone was recorded once. This rearrangement joins TRBV7-2 to TRBJ1-5; TRBD1 aligns across 8 bases. The CDR3 runs to 13 residues. After removal of 5 bases from V and 6 bases from J, the junction contained 3 bases not matched to a gene. CDR1 SGHTA and CDR2 FQGNSA come from the germline V gene. CDR3 protein: CASSGQGGQPQHF. CDR3 nucleotide sequence: TGTGCCAGCAGCGGACAGGGAGGTCAGCCCCAGCATTTT. Full variable domain (rest looked up from reference TRBV7-2 and TRBJ1-5): GAGVSQSPSNKVTEKGKDVELRCDPISGHTALYWYRQSLGQGLEFLIYFQGNSAPDKSGLPSDRFSAERTGGSVSTLTIQRTQQEDSAVYLCASSGQGGQPQHFGDGTRLSIL.

This clone was counted once. This chain connects TRBV27 to TRBJ1-1; no clear D gene. V lost 5 bases and J 0 bases, leaving 7 bases between the germline ends. There are 13 residues in the CDR3. Germline CDR1 MNHEY, CDR2 SMNVEV (reference sequence). The CDR3 is CASSQYMNTEAFF. The CDR3 coding sequence is TGTGCCAGCAGTCAATACATGAACACTGAAGCTTTCTTT.

The V gene is TRBV19, the J gene TRBJ2-2; 11 bases align to TRBD1. Per germline, CDR1 LNHDA and CDR2 SQIVND (reference sequence). The CDR3 consists of 16 residues. V trimming: 7 bases; J trimming: 3 bases; junction bases outside the gene matches: 7. CDR3 DNA: TGTGCCAGTACCGCTTGGGGACAGGGGGACACCGGGGAGCTGTTTTTT. This gives the protein CASTAWGQGDTGELFF.

This chain connects TRBV5-1 to TRBJ1-4, with 7 bases matching TRBD1. There are 14 residues in the CDR3. V lost 4 bases, J lost 8 bases, and 8 bases stayed unmatched. Germline CDR1 and CDR2: SGHRS and YFSETQ. CDR3 in amino acids: CASSRQGSGEKLFF. The CDR3 coding sequence is TGCGCCAGCAGCCGACAGGGATCCGGGGAAAAACTGTTTTTT.

The J gene is TRBJ1-5, the V gene TRBV3-1 (or the pseudogene TRBV3-2); D gene unclear. The CDR3 consists of 14 residues. Germline CDR1 is LGHDT and CDR2 is YNNKEL (reference sequence). Trimming took off 2 bases at V and 6 bases at J, with 11 bases between the two ends. The CDR3 loop reads CASSQFISSQPQHF. For the CDR3, the DNA is TGTGCCAGCAGCCAATTTATCTCTAGTCAGCCCCAGCATTTT.

Concerning this clone itself: The sample contains more than one DNA sequence encoding this CDR3. The rearrangement joins TRBV28 to TRBJ1-5, with 8 bases lining up with TRBD1. The germline CDR1 and CDR2 sequences are MDHEN and SYDVKM. Trimming took 1 base from V and 4 from J; bases not matched to a gene: 3. The CDR3 runs to 15 residues. The CDR3 here is CASSLLTGENQPQHF. CDR3 nucleotides: TGTGCCAGCAGTTTATTGACAGGGGAGAATCAGCCCCAGCATTTT.

About this clone itself: Distinct nucleotide sequences in the sample also encode this CDR3. V is TRBV5-1 and J is TRBJ2-7, with 7 positions matching TRBD1. The germline gives CDR1 SGHRS, CDR2 YFSETQ. V lost 0 bases to trimming and J lost 2 bases; unmatched junction nucleotides: 2. The CDR3 extends over 14 amino acids. The CDR3 sequence: CASSLGDRTYEQYF. CDR3 nucleotides: TGCGCCAGCAGCTTGGGGGACAGAACCTACGAGCAGTACTTC.

J is TRBJ1-1 and V is TRBV5-4; D is unclear. The germline V gene encodes CDR1 SGHNT and CDR2 YYREEE (reference sequence). This CDR3 has 12 residues. V was clipped by 2 bases and J by 0 bases, with 2 bases between them. In nucleotides, the CDR3 is TGTGCCAGCAGCTTCATGAACACTGAAGCTTTCTTT. Translation: CASSFMNTEAFF.

The table lists this clone with a count of one. The chain joins TRBV28 to TRBJ1-5, with D possibly being TRBD1 (5 bases). Germline values: CDR1 MDHEN, CDR2 SYDVKM. The CDR3 loop spans 15 amino acids. Trimming removed 3 bases from V and 4 bases from J, with 13 bases in between. The CDR3 reads CASSFGGTWNQPQHF. CDR3 DNA sequence: TGTGCCAGCAGTTTCGGAGGGACCTGGAATCAGCCCCAGCATTTT.

The chain has TRBV24-1 and TRBJ2-3, with 12 bases lining up with TRBD2. CDR1 is KGHDR and CDR2 is SFDVKD in the germline V gene. The CDR3 contains 18 residues. The ends lost 0 bases at V and 3 bases at J; junction bases unmatched: 6. CDR3 region: CATSDLGSGTSGTDTQYF. The CDR3 region has the DNA TGTGCCACCAGTGATTTGGGCTCCGGGACTAGCGGGACAGATACGCAGTATTTT.

CDR3 bases: TGTGCCAGCAGCTTATTGGCAGGGGGCAAAAATTCACCCCTCCACTTT. It translates to CASSLLAGGKNSPLHF. This sequence joins TRBV13 and TRBJ1-6, with TRBD1 matching over 8 bases. The V gene end was trimmed by 2 bases and the J gene end by 7 bases; junction bases not matched to a gene: 7. The CDR3 runs to 16 residues. Germline V gives CDR1 PRHDT, CDR2 FYEKMQ (reference sequence).

The V call is TRBV30, the J call TRBJ2-7; 12 bases are a match to TRBD2. Germline-derived CDR1 and CDR2 are GTSNPN and SVGIG (reference sequence). V trimming: 0 bases; J trimming: 3 bases; junction bases outside the gene matches: 6. There are 16 residues in the CDR3. The CDR3 nucleotides read TGTGCCTGGAGTGTATACAGGACTAGCGGGGACTACGAGCAGTACTTC. This encodes CAWSVYRTSGDYEQYF.

V gene TRBV7-6 combines with J gene TRBJ2-7; 7 bases fit TRBD2. The CDR3 totals 14 residues. Unmatched junction bases numbered 2, after V lost 0 bases and J lost 3 bases. Germline V gene sequence: CDR1 SGHVS, CDR2 FNYEAQ. CDR3 sequence: CASSLASSGYEQYF. Here the CDR3 DNA reads TGTGCCAGCAGCTTAGCTTCTAGCGGCTACGAGCAGTACTTC.